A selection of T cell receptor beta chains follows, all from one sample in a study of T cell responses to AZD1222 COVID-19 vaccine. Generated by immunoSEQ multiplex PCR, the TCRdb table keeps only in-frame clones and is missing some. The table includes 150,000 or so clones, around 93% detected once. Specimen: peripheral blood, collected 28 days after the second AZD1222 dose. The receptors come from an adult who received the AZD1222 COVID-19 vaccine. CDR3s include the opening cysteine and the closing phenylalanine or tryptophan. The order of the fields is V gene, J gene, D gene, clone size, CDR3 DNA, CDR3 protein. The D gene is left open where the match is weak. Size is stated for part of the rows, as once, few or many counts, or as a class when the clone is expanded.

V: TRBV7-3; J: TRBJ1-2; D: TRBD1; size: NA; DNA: TGTGCCAGCAGCTTGGGCAACCAGGGGGGTGGCTACACCTTC; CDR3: CASSLGNQGGGYTF
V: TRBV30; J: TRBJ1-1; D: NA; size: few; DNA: TGTGCCTGGAGTACGGGACAGAACACTGAAGCTTTCTTT; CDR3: CAWSTGQNTEAFF
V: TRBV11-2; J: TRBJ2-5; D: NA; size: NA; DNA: TGTGCCAGCAGCTTAGAGAACAGCGCAGGGGAATTGTGGACCCAGTACTTC; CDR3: CASSLENSAGELWTQYF
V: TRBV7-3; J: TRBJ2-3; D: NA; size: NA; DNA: TGTGCCAGCAGCCACCGACAGGTCGGGGATACGCAGTATTTT; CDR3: CASSHRQVGDTQYF
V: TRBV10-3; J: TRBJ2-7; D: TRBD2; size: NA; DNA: TGTGCCATCAGGGGTAGCGGGAGGGCCTACGAGCAGTACTTC; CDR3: CAIRGSGRAYEQYF
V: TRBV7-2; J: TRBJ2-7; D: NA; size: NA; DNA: TGTGCCAGCAGCACGTCAGCTCAGGGCGAGCAGTACTTC; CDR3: CASSTSAQGEQYF
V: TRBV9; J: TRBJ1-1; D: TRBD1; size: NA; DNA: TGTGCCAGCGGGGAGGGACAGGGAGATTATGGGAACACTGAAGCTTTCTTT; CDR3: CASGEGQGDYGNTEAFF
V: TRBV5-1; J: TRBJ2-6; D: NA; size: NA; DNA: TGCGCCAGCAGCTTTGGGCCTCTAGGGGCCAACGTCCTGACTTTC; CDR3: CASSFGPLGANVLTF
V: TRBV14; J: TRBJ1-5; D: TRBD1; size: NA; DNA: TGTGCCAGCAGCCAGAGACAGGGGTGGATGAGCAATCAGCCCCAGCATTTT; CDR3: CASSQRQGWMSNQPQHF
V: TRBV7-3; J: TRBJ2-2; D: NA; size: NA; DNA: TGTGCCAGCAGCCTCGAACAGAGGGAGGCTGGGGAGCTGTTTTTT; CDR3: CASSLEQREAGELFF
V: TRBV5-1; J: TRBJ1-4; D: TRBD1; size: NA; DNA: TGCGCCAGCAGCTTGGCCTATGGGACAGGGTTCTCAACTAATGAAAAACTGTTTTTT; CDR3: CASSLAYGTGFSTNEKLFF
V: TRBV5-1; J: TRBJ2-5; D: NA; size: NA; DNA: TGCGCCAGCAGCCCAGGGACACTACGAACACAAGAGACCCAGTACTTC; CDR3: CASSPGTLRTQETQYF
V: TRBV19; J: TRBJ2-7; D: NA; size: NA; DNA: TGTGCCAGTAGTGCCCCGGGGTTAAGCGAGCAGTACTTC; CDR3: CASSAPGLSEQYF
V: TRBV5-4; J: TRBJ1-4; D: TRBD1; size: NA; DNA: TGTGCCGTCGGGCCAGGGGGCGGAACTAATGAAAAACTGTTTTTT; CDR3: CAVGPGGGTNEKLFF
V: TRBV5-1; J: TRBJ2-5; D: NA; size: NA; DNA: TGCGCCAGCAGCCGCGGGGCTCAAGAGACCCAGTACTTC; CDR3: CASSRGAQETQYF
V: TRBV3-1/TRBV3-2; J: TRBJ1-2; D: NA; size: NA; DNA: TGTGCCAGCAGCCAAGAATTAGGGCGGAAAGGGATTTATGGCTACACCTTC; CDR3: CASSQELGRKGIYGYTF
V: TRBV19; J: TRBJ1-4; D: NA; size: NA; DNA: TGTGCCAGTAGTATAATGAAGGCAACTAATGAAAAACTGTTTTTT; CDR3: CASSIMKATNEKLFF
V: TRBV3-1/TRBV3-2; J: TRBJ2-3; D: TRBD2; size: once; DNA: TGTGCCAGCAGCCAAGCGGGGGGTTTAGATACGCAGTATTTT; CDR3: CASSQAGGLDTQYF
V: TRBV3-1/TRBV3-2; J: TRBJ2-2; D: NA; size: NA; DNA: TGTGCCAGCAGCCAAGATTGGGAAAGGGAGCTGTTTTTT; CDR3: CASSQDWERELFF
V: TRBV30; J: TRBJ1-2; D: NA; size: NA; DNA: TGTGCCTGTGGACAGCCTAACTATGGCTACACCTTC; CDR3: CACGQPNYGYTF
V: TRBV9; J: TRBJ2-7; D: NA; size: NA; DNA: TGTGCCAGCAGCGTAGGGGCCGAGAGCTACGAGCAGTACTTC; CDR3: CASSVGAESYEQYF
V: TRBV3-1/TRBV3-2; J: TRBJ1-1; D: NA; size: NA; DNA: TGTGCCAGCAGCCCGTACAACCGATTCTTCATGAACACTGAAGCTTTCTTT; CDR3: CASSPYNRFFMNTEAFF
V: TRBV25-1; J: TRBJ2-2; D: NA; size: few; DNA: TGTGCCAGCAGTGACCGTCAGGACACCGGGGAGCTGTTTTTT; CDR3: CASSDRQDTGELFF
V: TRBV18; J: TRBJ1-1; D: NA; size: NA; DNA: TGTGCCAGCTCACCGGGCAATGCCCGGAGCACTGAAGCTTTCTTT; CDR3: CASSPGNARSTEAFF
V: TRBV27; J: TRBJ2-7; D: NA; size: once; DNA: TGTGCCAGCAGCACTCTCCGGTGGCTGACCTACGAGCAGTACTTC; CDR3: CASSTLRWLTYEQYF
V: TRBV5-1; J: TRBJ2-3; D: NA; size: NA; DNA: TGCGCCAGCAGCCCGGACTCCGCCCAAACAGATACGCAGTATTTT; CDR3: CASSPDSAQTDTQYF
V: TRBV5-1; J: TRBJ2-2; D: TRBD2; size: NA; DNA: TGCGCCAGCAGTATCTTAGCGGGAGTCAGTACCGGGGAGCTGTTTTTT; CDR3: CASSILAGVSTGELFF
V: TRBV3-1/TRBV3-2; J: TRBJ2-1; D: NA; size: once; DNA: TGTGCCAGCACCAGCGGGCCTTCCTACAATGAGCAGTTCTTC; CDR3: CASTSGPSYNEQFF
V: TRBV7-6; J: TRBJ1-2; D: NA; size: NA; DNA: TGTGCCAGCAGCGGGGGACCCTTTTTCTATGGCTACACCTTC; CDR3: CASSGGPFFYGYTF
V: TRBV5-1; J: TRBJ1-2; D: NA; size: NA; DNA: TGCGCCAGCAGCTTGCGGGGCCTTGGCTACACCTTC; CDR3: CASSLRGLGYTF
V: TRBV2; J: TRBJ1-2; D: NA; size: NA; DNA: TGTGCCAGCAGTGTCGTCCCGTGGGATGGCTACACCTTC; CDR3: CASSVVPWDGYTF
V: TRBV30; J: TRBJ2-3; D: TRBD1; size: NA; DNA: TGTGCCTGGGGTCACGGGACAGGGTACGATACGCAGTATTTT; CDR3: CAWGHGTGYDTQYF
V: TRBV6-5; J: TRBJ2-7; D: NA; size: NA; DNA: TGTGCCAGCAGTTACTCGCCCGGGACGCGGATGGAGCAGTACTTC; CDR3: CASSYSPGTRMEQYF
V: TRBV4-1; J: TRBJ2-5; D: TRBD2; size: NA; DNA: TGCGCCAGCAGCGAGCTGGGACTAGCGGTGGAGACCCAGTACTTC; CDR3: CASSELGLAVETQYF
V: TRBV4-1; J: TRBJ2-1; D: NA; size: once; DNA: TGCGCCAGCAGCCAGGCCCCGGGCCGAACCCAAAATGAGCAGTTCTTC; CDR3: CASSQAPGRTQNEQFF
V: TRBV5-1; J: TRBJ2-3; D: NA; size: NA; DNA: TGCGCCACGAACGACCTAGTAAATACAGATACGCAGTATTTT; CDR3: CATNDLVNTDTQYF
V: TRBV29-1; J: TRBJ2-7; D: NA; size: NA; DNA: TGCAGCGTTCCGGGGGGCGCCGAGCAGTACTTC; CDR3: CSVPGGAEQYF
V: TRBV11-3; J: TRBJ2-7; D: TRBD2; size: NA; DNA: TGTGCCAGCAGCTTAGTGGCGGGAGGGCACGAGCAGTACTTC; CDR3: CASSLVAGGHEQYF
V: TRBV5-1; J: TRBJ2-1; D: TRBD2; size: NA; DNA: TGCGCCAGCAGCAAATCTAGCGGGATAGGCAATGAGCAGTTCTTC; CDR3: CASSKSSGIGNEQFF
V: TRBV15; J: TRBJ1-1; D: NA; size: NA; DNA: TGTGCCACCAGCAGCCGCAAGGGACTGAACACTGAAGCTTTCTTT; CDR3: CATSSRKGLNTEAFF
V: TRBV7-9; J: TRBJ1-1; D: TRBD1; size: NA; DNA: TGTGCCAGCAGCTCACCCCGCTCACAGGGGAGACAGACTGAAGCTTTCTTT; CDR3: CASSSPRSQGRQTEAFF
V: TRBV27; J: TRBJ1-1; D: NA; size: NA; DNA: TGTGCCAGCACCCCAACTCGGGGGGCCGGGACTGAAGCTTTCTTT; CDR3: CASTPTRGAGTEAFF
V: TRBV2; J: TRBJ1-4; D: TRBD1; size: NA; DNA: TGTGCCAGCAGTTGGGACAGGGAAGCTAATGAAAAACTGTTTTTT; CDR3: CASSWDREANEKLFF
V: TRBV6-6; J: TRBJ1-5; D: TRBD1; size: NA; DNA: TGTGCCAGCAGTTACCCCGGGACAGGGGATCAGCCCCAGCATTTT; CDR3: CASSYPGTGDQPQHF
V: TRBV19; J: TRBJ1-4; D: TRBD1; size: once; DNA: TGTGCCAGTAGCCCGGGACAGGGTGATGAAAAACTGTTTTTT; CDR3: CASSPGQGDEKLFF
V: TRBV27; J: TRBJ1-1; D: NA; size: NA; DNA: TGTGCCAGCAGTCCACCGCCTAGTTTATTTGACATGAACACTGAAGCTTTCTTT; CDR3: CASSPPPSLFDMNTEAFF
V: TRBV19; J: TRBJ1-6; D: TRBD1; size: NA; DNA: TGTGCCAGTAGTGGACAGGGGGCGCATTCACCCCTCCACTTT; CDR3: CASSGQGAHSPLHF
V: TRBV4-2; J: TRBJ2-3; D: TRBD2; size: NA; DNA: TGTGCCAGCAGCCACGGGAGGACTAGCGGGAGTGGCACAGATACGCAGTATTTT; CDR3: CASSHGRTSGSGTDTQYF
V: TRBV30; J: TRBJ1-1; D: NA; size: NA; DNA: TGTGCCTGGAGTGTACAAGGGGCGAGAACTGAAGCTTTCTTT; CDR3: CAWSVQGARTEAFF
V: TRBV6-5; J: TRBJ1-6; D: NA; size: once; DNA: TGTGCCAGCAGGGTCGGGGGGCATAATTCACCCCTCCACTTT; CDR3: CASRVGGHNSPLHF
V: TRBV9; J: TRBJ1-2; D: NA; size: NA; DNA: TGTGCCAGCAGCGCACAGGGATGGGGCTACACCTTC; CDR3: CASSAQGWGYTF
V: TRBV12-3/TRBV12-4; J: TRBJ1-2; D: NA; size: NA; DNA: TGTGCCAGCAGTCGGGGGCCAGGCTACACCTTC; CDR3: CASSRGPGYTF
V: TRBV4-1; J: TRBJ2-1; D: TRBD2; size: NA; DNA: TGCGCCAGCAGTCAAGGGGACCAGCGGGGCTCCTACAATGAGCAGTTCTTC; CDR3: CASSQGDQRGSYNEQFF
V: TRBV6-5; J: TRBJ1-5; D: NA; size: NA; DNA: TGTGCCAGCAGCTCCCTCGGGGGGCCGGGGCAGCCCCAGCATTTT; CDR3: CASSSLGGPGQPQHF
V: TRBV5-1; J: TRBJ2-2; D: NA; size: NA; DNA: TGCGCCAGCAGCTTGAGGTCGACGAACACCGGGGAGCTGTTTTTT; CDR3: CASSLRSTNTGELFF
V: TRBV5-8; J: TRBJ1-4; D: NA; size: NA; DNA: TGTGCCAGCAGCTTGCAGGGAATGGCTAATGAAAAACTGTTTTTT; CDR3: CASSLQGMANEKLFF
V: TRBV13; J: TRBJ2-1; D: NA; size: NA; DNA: TGTGCCAGCAGCCCGACGAGGACCTATACGGCAGATGAGCAGTTCTTC; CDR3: CASSPTRTYTADEQFF
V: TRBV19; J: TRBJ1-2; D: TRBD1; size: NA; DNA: TGTGCCAGTAGTCCCCTGGACAGGGTGAACTATGGCTACACCTTC; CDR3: CASSPLDRVNYGYTF
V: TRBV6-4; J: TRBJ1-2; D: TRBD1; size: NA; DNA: TGTGCCAGCAGTGACTCAGGGACAGGGGAAGGCTACACCTTC; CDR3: CASSDSGTGEGYTF